This T cell receptor (beta chain) was captured in a study of CXCR3-negative and CXCR3-positive naive CD8 T cells. The CDR3 spans 17 residues. Germline V lookup: CDR1 SQVTM, CDR2 ANQGSEA. Details on this clonotype: Its antigen is undetermined.

Study findings and constraints: Compared with CXCR3-negative naive cells, CXCR3-positive naive cells showed more hydrophobic TRB CDR3s. Naive CXCR3-negative and CXCR3-positive cells had similar TRBV-TRBJ usage; memory differed.

The TRB libraries of cDNA were built by UMI-labeled 5' RACE. TCRdb re-called the 5' RACE reads and shows each CDR3 protein once, DNA omitted. This sample's clone table lists 100,000 or so distinct CDR3 sequences. Each CD8+ T cell subset was sorted in triplicate, 300,000 cells each. The V call is TRBV29-1, the J call TRBJ2-7; absent DNA, TCRdb's TRBD2 call cannot be checked. The TCR sequence derives from a human donor in good health. Some clones in this sample may be carry-over from other donors' samples. The material sequenced was naive CXCR3+ CD8+ T cells from blood. As to subset: CD45RO-CCR7+CD27+CD95- naive CD8+ T cells expressing CXCR3 (TNR3+). CDR3 in amino acids: CSVEDPGTSFLPGEQYF.